The present T cell receptor (beta chain) was sequenced within a study of Ad26.COV2.S vaccination and SARS-CoV-2 variants. Looking at the study overall: In the study, Ad26.COV2.S was injected intramuscularly once, or twice 56 days apart.

The CDR3 runs 15 residues. Germline CDR1 reads MNHEY; CDR2 reads SMNVEV (reference sequence). V lost 3 bases, J lost 4 bases, and 5 bases stayed unmatched. As to treatment: approximately 18 received Ad26.COV2.S at low or high dose, single or two shots; about 5 received placebo; per-sample allocation not given. Sample collection was performed on day 63 after the first vaccine or placebo injection. TCRdb's table, derived via immunoSEQ multiplex PCR, lists solely in-frame clones and lacks some. The data show hundreds of thousands of clones, more than 75% seen once. The clonotype comes from a person between 18 and 59 years old who received the Ad26.COV2.S COVID-19 vaccine or a placebo. The sample was peripheral blood, taken in a trial of Ad26.COV2.S vaccine versus placebo. The chain is built from TRBV27 and TRBJ2-3; 9 bases fit TRBD1. CDR3 in amino acids: CASSLGQGRADTQYF. The CDR3 DNA reads as TGTGCCAGCAGTTTGGGACAGGGTAGGGCAGATACGCAGTATTTT.